A selection of T cell receptor beta chains follows, all from one sample in a study of blood T cell repertoires in COVID-19. TCRdb keeps only in-frame clones here, not all; method: immunoSEQ multiplex PCR. The profile shows about 320,000 clones, 85% of them singletons. Sequenced sample: peripheral blood. The receptors derive from a human donor in a cohort sampled during active COVID-19. Both conserved end residues are part of each CDR3. The D gene is left open where the match is weak. A row's size may be missing; if present it is once, few, many or a size class.

D | J | V | size | DNA | CDR3
TRBD2 | TRBJ2-3 | TRBV2 | . | TGTGCCAGCCCCCTAGCGGGGGGTATTGCTAGCACAGATACGCAGTATTTT | CASPLAGGIASTDTQYF
. | TRBJ2-1 | TRBV27 | . | TGTGCCAGCAGTTTATCCAGGCAGTACAATGAGCAGTTCTTC | CASSLSRQYNEQFF
. | TRBJ1-5 | TRBV9 | . | TGTGCCAGCAGCGTAGCCCCGGACAGCTATCAGCCCCAGCATTTT | CASSVAPDSYQPQHF
. | TRBJ1-5 | TRBV11-2 | . | TGTGCCAGCAGCTTAGAGGGTGGGCCCAATCAGCCCCAGCATTTT | CASSLEGGPNQPQHF
. | TRBJ2-7 | TRBV6-5 | . | TGTGCCAGCACGTACGAGGCGAAGCAGTACTTC | CASTYEAKQYF
. | TRBJ2-7 | TRBV24-1 | few | TGTGCCACCAGTGATTTGTCAGGAGAGCAGTACTTC | CATSDLSGEQYF
. | TRBJ1-6 | TRBV9 | . | TGTGCCAGCAGCGTATTAGGGGTGAATTCACCCCTCCACTTT | CASSVLGVNSPLHF
. | TRBJ2-7 | TRBV15 | . | TGTGCCACCAGCAGGGACCAGGGGACCTACGAGCAGTACTTC | CATSRDQGTYEQYF
TRBD2 | TRBJ2-7 | TRBV6-5 | . | TGTGCCAGCAGTTACCTCGGCGGGGGGGCGTCTTTCGAGCAGTACTTC | CASSYLGGGASFEQYF
TRBD1 | TRBJ1-2 | TRBV30 | . | TGTGCCTGGAGCCCGGATGGGACAGCTGGCTACACCTTC | CAWSPDGTAGYTF
. | TRBJ1-6 | TRBV12-3/TRBV12-4 | . | TGTGCCAGCAGAAAACAGGTTCGACCCCTCCACTTT | CASRKQVRPLHF
TRBD1 | TRBJ1-2 | TRBV30 | . | TGTGCCTGGAGCTATACCGGGACAGGGACCTATGGCTACACCTTC | CAWSYTGTGTYGYTF
. | TRBJ1-2 | TRBV5-1 | . | TGCGCCAGCAGCTTGGACTACCAGAGTGGGGCCTATGGCTACACCTTC | CASSLDYQSGAYGYTF
. | TRBJ1-4 | TRBV3-1/TRBV3-2 | . | TGTGCCAGCAGCCCGGGAACGAAATATACCCTGTTTTTT | CASSPGTKYTLFF
. | TRBJ2-7 | TRBV27 | few | TGTGCCAGCAGTTTAAGCGGCAACTACGAGCAGTACTTC | CASSLSGNYEQYF
TRBD1 | TRBJ2-7 | TRBV18 | . | TGTGCCAGCTCACCCGGGACAGGCTCCTACGAGCAGTACTTC | CASSPGTGSYEQYF
. | TRBJ1-1 | TRBV6-5 | . | TGTGCCAGCAGCCCACACACAGGGTTGAGCACTGAAGCTTTCTTT | CASSPHTGLSTEAFF
. | TRBJ1-3 | TRBV6-6 | . | TGTGCCAGCAGTTACGGGCCCTCTGGAAACACCATATATTTT | CASSYGPSGNTIYF
TRBD1 | TRBJ1-1 | TRBV5-1 | . | TGCGCCAGCAGCTTGGGGACAGGGTACACTGAAGCTTTCTTT | CASSLGTGYTEAFF
. | TRBJ2-3 | TRBV7-3 | . | TGTGCCAGCAGCCCCGACTCCGGGATATTGGATACGCAGTATTTT | CASSPDSGILDTQYF
TRBD1 | TRBJ2-7 | TRBV10-2 | . | TGCGCCAGCAGTGAGCTTAAGACAGGGTACGAGCAGTACTTC | CASSELKTGYEQYF
TRBD1 | TRBJ1-2 | TRBV18 | . | TGTGCCAGCTCACGACCCGGGACAGGCTATGGCTACACCTTC | CASSRPGTGYGYTF
. | TRBJ2-3 | TRBV20-1 | . | TGCAGTGCTAGTGGCCAGGGGCCCCTCACAGATACGCAGTATTTT | CSASGQGPLTDTQYF
. | TRBJ2-2 | TRBV6-4 | many | TGTGCCAGCAGTGGGACTAACACCGGGGAGCTGTTTTTT | CASSGTNTGELFF
. | TRBJ1-1 | TRBV27 | . | TGTGCCAGCAGTTTGAGGCGGACAGCTGAAGCTTTCTTT | CASSLRRTAEAFF
TRBD1 | TRBJ1-2 | TRBV5-1 | . | TGCGCCAGCAGCTTAATTCTAGGGGGCTCAGGCTACACCTTC | CASSLILGGSGYTF
TRBD1 | TRBJ2-1 | TRBV5-1 | . | TGCGCCAGCAGCTTGGCGGACAGGGGGTACAATGAGCAGTTCTTC | CASSLADRGYNEQFF
TRBD1 | TRBJ1-2 | TRBV7-2 | . | TGTGCCAGCAGCTTAAGACAGGGTGTGTCGAGCTACACCTTC | CASSLRQGVSSYTF
. | TRBJ2-7 | TRBV9 | . | TGTGCCAGCAGCGTAGGGTGGACAGGAGGGGGGCTGTACTTC | CASSVGWTGGGLYF
. | TRBJ2-6 | TRBV5-1 | . | TGCGCCAGCAGGCTACAGGGCTCTGGGGCCAACGTCCTGACTTTC | CASRLQGSGANVLTF
. | TRBJ2-7 | TRBV7-8 | . | TGTGCCAGCAGCTTAGCGGCAGGCCTCGGGGCCTACGAGCAGTACTTC | CASSLAAGLGAYEQYF
. | TRBJ1-2 | TRBV19 | . | TGTGCCAGTAGCAGTGAACAGGGAACCTATGGCTACACCTTC | CASSSEQGTYGYTF
TRBD1 | TRBJ2-2 | TRBV5-1 | . | TGCGCCAGCAGCTCCGGACAGGGGGCCGGGGAGCTGTTTTTT | CASSSGQGAGELFF
. | TRBJ2-7 | TRBV30 | few | TGTGTGCGGGGACAGCTGTTAACTTCTATCTACGAGCAGTACTTC | CVRGQLLTSIYEQYF
. | TRBJ2-3 | TRBV7-3 | . | TGTGCCAGCAGCTTAGGGCTCCAGAGAGATACGCAGTATTTT | CASSLGLQRDTQYF
. | TRBJ1-4 | TRBV6-2/TRBV6-3 | . | TGTGCCAGCAGTTACTCGATTGGAGGTAGCGGGGAAAAACTGTTTTTT | CASSYSIGGSGEKLFF
TRBD2 | TRBJ2-7 | TRBV7-2 | . | TGTGCCAGCAGCCCCTGGACTAGCGGGGGCAGCTCCTACGAGCAGTACTTC | CASSPWTSGGSSYEQYF
. | TRBJ1-1 | TRBV11-1 | . | TGTGCCAGCAGCCCAGGGGCGACGGATAACACTGAAGCTTTCTTT | CASSPGATDNTEAFF